These T cell receptor beta chains were read from a single sample in a study of Graves' ophthalmopathy and Graves' hyperthyroidism. MiXCR was run by TCRdb on the multiplex PCR reads, yielding one entry per CDR3 protein. In the table there are around 170,000 distinct CDR3 sequences, around two fifths of which are singletons. Sequencing was carried out using peripheral blood. These receptors were collected from a woman in her thirties or forties with Graves' ophthalmopathy. CDR3s include the opening cysteine and the closing phenylalanine or tryptophan. D genes are given only for firm matches. Size is omitted from some rows. Given values are once, few, many or a class for expanded clones.

D	size	J	V	CDR3	DNA
.	.	TRBJ1-6	TRBV9	CASSVVLNSPLHF	TGTGCCAGCAGCGTAGTTCTTAATTCACCCCTCCACTTT
TRBD1	many	TRBJ2-5	TRBV29-1	CSVEWDRDETQYF	TGCAGCGTTGAATGGGACAGGGATGAGACCCAGTACTTC
.	.	TRBJ2-7	TRBV12-3/TRBV12-4	CASSSNTYEQYF	TGTGCCAGCAGTTCGAATACATACGAGCAGTACTTC
TRBD2	.	TRBJ2-2	TRBV4-2	CASRQPESGRAPGELFF	TGTGCCAGCAGACAGCCTGAAAGCGGGAGGGCCCCCGGGGAGCTGTTTTTT
.	many	TRBJ1-1	TRBV12-3/TRBV12-4	CASSWARGEAFF	TGTGCCAGCAGTTGGGCCAGGGGTGAAGCTTTCTTT
TRBD2	many	TRBJ2-5	TRBV7-3	CASGNAGGETQYF	TGTGCCAGCGGAAACGCGGGAGGGGAGACCCAGTACTTC
.	many	TRBJ1-2	TRBV20-1	CSARARAYGYTF	TGCAGTGCTAGAGCGAGGGCTTATGGCTACACCTTC
TRBD1	many	TRBJ1-2	TRBV19	CASGTGVYGYTF	TGTGCCAGTGGTACAGGGGTCTATGGCTACACCTTC
TRBD1	many	TRBJ2-5	TRBV12-3/TRBV12-4	CASSLEGGGGQETQYF	TGTGCCAGCAGTTTAGAAGGGGGCGGAGGACAAGAGACCCAGTACTTC
.	.	TRBJ1-6	TRBV20-1	CSASDGKGSPLHF	TGCAGTGCTAGTGACGGAAAGGGTTCACCCCTCCACTTT
.	once	TRBJ2-5	TRBV12-3/TRBV12-4	CASSPGESGTQYF	TGTGCCAGCAGTCCAGGGGAGTCGGGGACCCAGTACTTC
TRBD1	many	TRBJ2-2	TRBV20-1	CSAGVGQGGTGELFF	TGCAGTGCTGGAGTTGGACAGGGGGGGACCGGGGAGCTGTTTTTT
.	.	TRBJ2-7	TRBV7-2	CASSPDLAALQYF	TGTGCCAGCAGCCCCGACTTAGCGGCCCTGCAGTACTTC
.	many	TRBJ2-7	TRBV27	CASSLKDSRDPYEQYF	TGTGCCAGCAGTTTAAAGGACTCGAGGGACCCCTACGAGCAGTACTTC
.	.	TRBJ1-1	TRBV6-1	CASSQVVGMNTEAFF	TGTGCCAGCAGCCAAGTCGTGGGAATGAACACTGAAGCTTTCTTT
.	once	TRBJ2-7	TRBV30	CAWDTGSYEQYF	TGTGCCTGGGACACAGGGTCCTACGAGCAGTACTTC
TRBD1	few	TRBJ1-2	TRBV19	CASSPTGDYGYTF	TGTGCCAGTAGTCCGACAGGGGACTATGGCTACACCTTC
.	many	TRBJ2-7	TRBV5-1	CASSWVGYEQYF	TGCGCCAGCAGCTGGGTGGGCTACGAGCAGTACTTC
TRBD1	.	TRBJ1-2	TRBV6-2/TRBV6-3	CASRNFGQGSPGYTF	TGTGCCAGCCGCAACTTTGGACAGGGGAGCCCTGGCTACACCTTC
TRBD1	.	TRBJ2-5	TRBV6-2/TRBV6-3	CASSYTTGIQETQYF	TGTGCCAGCAGTTACACGACAGGGATTCAAGAGACCCAGTACTTC
TRBD2	many	TRBJ2-2	TRBV7-3	CASSPLAGDTGELFF	TGTGCCAGCAGTCCGCTAGCGGGAGACACCGGGGAGCTGTTTTTT
.	.	TRBJ2-7	TRBV15	CATSRVWLGGYEQYF	TGTGCCACCAGCAGAGTGTGGCTGGGGGGCTACGAGCAGTACTTC
TRBD1	.	TRBJ1-1	TRBV20-1	CSARGDRETEAFF	TGCAGTGCTAGAGGGGACAGGGAAACTGAAGCTTTCTTT
.	many	TRBJ2-5	TRBV12-3/TRBV12-4	CASSPTEGRDEEETQYF	TGTGCCAGCAGTCCCACCGAGGGCCGGGACGAAGAAGAGACCCAGTACTTC
TRBD1	many	TRBJ2-6	TRBV5-1	CASGMTGAGANVLTF	TGCGCCAGCGGGATGACAGGGGCCGGGGCCAACGTCCTGACTTTC
.	many	TRBJ2-2	TRBV10-1	CASTDGTSNTGELFF	TGCGCCAGCACTGACGGGACATCGAACACCGGGGAGCTGTTTTTT
.	once	TRBJ1-1	TRBV27	CASSARTAYTEAFF	TGTGCCAGCAGTGCTAGGACAGCCTACACTGAAGCTTTCTTT
.	.	TRBJ2-5	TRBV28	CASSLRGTGQETQYF	TGTGCCAGCAGTTTGCGGGGGACAGGCCAAGAGACCCAGTACTTC
TRBD1	many	TRBJ2-2	TRBV20-1	CSARRSGGNTGELFF	TGCAGTGCTAGACGTTCAGGGGGGAACACCGGGGAGCTGTTTTTT
.	.	TRBJ2-7	TRBV7-2	CASSYSTGNYEQYF	TGTGCCAGCAGTTACTCGACCGGAAACTACGAGCAGTACTTC
TRBD1	many	TRBJ2-7	TRBV6-5	CASLPGQGALEQYF	TGTGCCAGCCTTCCGGGACAGGGGGCTCTTGAGCAGTACTTC
.	many	TRBJ1-1	TRBV28	CASSFPAGENTEAFF	TGTGCCAGCAGTTTTCCGGCAGGAGAGAACACTGAAGCTTTCTTT
TRBD2	many	TRBJ2-7	TRBV2	CASGETSGTLSEQYF	TGTGCCAGCGGCGAGACTAGCGGGACTCTGAGCGAGCAGTACTTC
.	.	TRBJ1-1	TRBV7-9	CASTRDGYTEAFF	TGTGCCAGCACGAGGGATGGGTACACTGAAGCTTTCTTT
.	.	TRBJ1-6	TRBV30	CAWSVLGRESSPLHF	TGTGCCTGGAGTGTACTCGGGAGAGAGAGTTCACCCCTCCACTTT
.	few	TRBJ2-3	TRBV6-2/TRBV6-3	CASILAGSTDTQYF	TGTGCCAGTATACTAGCAGGAAGCACAGATACGCAGTATTTT
.	.	TRBJ1-2	TRBV27	CASSLGSSYGYTF	TGTGCCAGCAGTTTGGGCAGTTCATATGGCTACACCTTC
TRBD2	.	TRBJ2-2	TRBV19	CASSGTSGTGELFF	TGTGCCAGTTCCGGGACTAGCGGCACCGGGGAGCTGTTTTTT
.	many	TRBJ2-2	TRBV2	CASRATGHYTGELFF	TGTGCCAGCAGAGCAACCGGACATTACACCGGGGAGCTGTTTTTT
.	.	TRBJ2-7	TRBV20-1	CSASWQGRAAEQYF	TGCAGTGCTAGTTGGCAGGGGCGCGCTGCCGAGCAGTACTTC
.	.	TRBJ2-4	TRBV6-2/TRBV6-3	CASNQGPGGDSKNIQYF	TGTGCCAGCAACCAAGGTCCCGGAGGGGACTCCAAAAACATTCAGTACTTC
.	many	TRBJ1-2	TRBV28	CASNLGLNYGYTF	TGTGCCAGCAATTTAGGGTTGAACTATGGCTACACCTTC
.	.	TRBJ1-2	TRBV27	CASSPLAGDGYTF	TGTGCCAGCAGTCCCCTAGCAGGGGATGGCTACACCTTC
TRBD1	.	TRBJ1-5	TRBV6-2/TRBV6-3	CASSYQDRGGNQPQHF	TGTGCCAGCAGTTACCAGGACAGGGGTGGCAATCAGCCCCAGCATTTT
TRBD1	.	TRBJ1-1	TRBV7-3	CASSLDGTGWATEAFF	TGTGCCAGCAGCTTAGACGGGACAGGGTGGGCCACTGAAGCTTTCTTT
.	once	TRBJ2-7	TRBV5-1	CASSLTSETYEQYF	TGCGCCAGCAGCCTGACATCGGAAACCTACGAGCAGTACTTC
TRBD1	.	TRBJ2-2	TRBV28	CASSYQGAGTGELFF	TGTGCCAGCAGTTACCAGGGGGCGGGCACCGGGGAGCTGTTTTTT
.	many	TRBJ2-7	TRBV6-5	CASSYSRVPAEQYF	TGTGCCAGCAGTTACTCGAGGGTCCCCGCCGAGCAGTACTTC
TRBD1	.	TRBJ2-4	TRBV7-2	CASSITGTANIQYF	TGTGCCAGCAGCATAACCGGGACAGCCAACATTCAGTACTTC
.	.	TRBJ2-6	TRBV7-8	CASSLMSSTGANVLTF	TGTGCCAGCAGCTTGATGAGTAGCACTGGGGCCAACGTCCTGACTTTC
.	.	TRBJ2-4	TRBV5-5	CASSLELAKNIQYF	TGTGCCAGCAGCTTGGAACTAGCCAAAAACATTCAGTACTTC
TRBD1	.	TRBJ2-7	TRBV7-2	CASSKGQGALEQYF	TGTGCCAGCAGCAAGGGACAGGGGGCTCTCGAGCAGTACTTC
.	once	TRBJ1-5	TRBV6-1	CASSDLGYNQPQHF	TGTGCCAGCAGTGATTTAGGGTACAATCAGCCCCAGCATTTT